This T cell receptor beta chain was retrieved from a study of blood T cells in healthy people across ages. Trimming removed 1 base at V and 0 bases at J, with 16 bases between. CDR1 and CDR2 (germline): LGHNA, YSLEER. This CDR3 comprises 17 residues. A second roughly 7 to 12 cycle PCR used barcoded and J-beta primers. Researchers report that a template-switch adaptor with 12 random nucleotides tagged each cDNA molecule. Sequencing recovered at least 2.5 million CDR3-containing paired-end reads from each sample. A single record per CDR3 protein comes from TCRdb applying MiXCR to the 5' RACE reads. Of over 1,500,000 distinct CDR3 sequences detected, 40% to 55% appear once; the ten largest clones hold less than 2.5%. This clonotype occurred a few times. Its antigen remains unknown. General study results and limits: The fall in TCR beta diversity per million T cells was roughly linear with age. From one million sequenced T cells, diversity estimates were lower bounds.

The V call is TRBV4-3, the J call TRBJ2-7, with D perhaps given as TRBD1 or TRBD2 (6 bases each). Sequencing input: blood. The TCR was taken from a woman aged 40 to 55 in good health. In nucleotides, the CDR3 is TGCGCCAGCAGCCAAGTCGTGGGGGGCCTCCTCTCCTACGAGCAGTACTTC. Translation: CASSQVVGGLLSYEQYF.